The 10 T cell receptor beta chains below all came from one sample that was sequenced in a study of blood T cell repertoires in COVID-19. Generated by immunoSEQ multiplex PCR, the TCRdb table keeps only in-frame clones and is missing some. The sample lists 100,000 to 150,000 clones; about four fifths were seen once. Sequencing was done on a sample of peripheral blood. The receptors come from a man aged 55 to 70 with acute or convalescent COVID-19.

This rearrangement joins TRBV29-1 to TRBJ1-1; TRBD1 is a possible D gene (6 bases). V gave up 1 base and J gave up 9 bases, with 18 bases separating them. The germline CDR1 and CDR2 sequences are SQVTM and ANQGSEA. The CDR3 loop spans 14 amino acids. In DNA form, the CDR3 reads TGCAGCGTTGAAGGGCCCAGCAGGGGAACCAAAGCTTTCTTT. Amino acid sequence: CSVEGPSRGTKAFF.

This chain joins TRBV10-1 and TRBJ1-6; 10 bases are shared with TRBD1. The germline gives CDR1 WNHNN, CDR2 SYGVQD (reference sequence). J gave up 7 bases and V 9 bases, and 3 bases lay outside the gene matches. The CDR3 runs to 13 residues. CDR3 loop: CARQGQGNSPLHF. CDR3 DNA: TGCGCCAGACAGGGACAGGGGAATTCACCCCTCCACTTT.

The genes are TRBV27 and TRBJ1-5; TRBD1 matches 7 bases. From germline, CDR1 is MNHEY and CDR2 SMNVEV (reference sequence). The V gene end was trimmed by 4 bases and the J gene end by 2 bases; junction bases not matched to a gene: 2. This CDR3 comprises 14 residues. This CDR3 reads CASSSGTGNQPQHF. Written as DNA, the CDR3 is TGTGCCAGCAGTTCCGGGACAGGCAATCAGCCCCAGCATTTT.

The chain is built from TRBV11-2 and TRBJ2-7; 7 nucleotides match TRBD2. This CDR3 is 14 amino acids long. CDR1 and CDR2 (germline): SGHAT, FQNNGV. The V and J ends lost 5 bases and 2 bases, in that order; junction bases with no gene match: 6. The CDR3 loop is CASSAGLGPYEQYF. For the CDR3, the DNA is TGTGCCAGCAGCGCCGGACTAGGGCCCTACGAGCAGTACTTC.

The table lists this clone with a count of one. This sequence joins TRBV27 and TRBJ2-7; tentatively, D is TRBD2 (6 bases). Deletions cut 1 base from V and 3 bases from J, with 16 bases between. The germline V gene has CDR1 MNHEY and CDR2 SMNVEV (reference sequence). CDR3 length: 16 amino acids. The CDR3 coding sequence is TGTGCCAGCAGTTTATTCGGGGACTCGCGAATCTACGAGCAGTACTTC. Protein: CASSLFGDSRIYEQYF.

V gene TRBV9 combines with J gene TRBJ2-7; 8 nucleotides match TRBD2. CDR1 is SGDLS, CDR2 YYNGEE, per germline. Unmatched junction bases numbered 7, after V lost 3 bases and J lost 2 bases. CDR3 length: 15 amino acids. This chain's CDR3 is CASSASGSATYEQYF. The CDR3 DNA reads TGTGCCAGCAGCGCAAGCGGGAGCGCCACCTACGAGCAGTACTTC.

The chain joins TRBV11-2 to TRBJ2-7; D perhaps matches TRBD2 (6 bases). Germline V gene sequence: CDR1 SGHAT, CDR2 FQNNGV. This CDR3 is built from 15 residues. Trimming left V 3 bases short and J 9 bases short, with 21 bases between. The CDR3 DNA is TGTGCCAGCAGCTTGGCTGGCGGGGAGTGGTTTGGGCAGTACTTC. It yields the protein CASSLAGGEWFGQYF.

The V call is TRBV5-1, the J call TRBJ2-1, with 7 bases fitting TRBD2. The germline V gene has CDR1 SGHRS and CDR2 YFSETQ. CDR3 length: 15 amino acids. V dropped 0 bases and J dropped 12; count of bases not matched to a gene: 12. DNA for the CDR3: TGCGCCAGCAGCTTGGCAGGGCGGGAGTCTAGTTGGCAGTTCTTC. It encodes CASSLAGRESSWQFF. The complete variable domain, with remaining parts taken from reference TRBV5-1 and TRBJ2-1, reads KAGVTQTPRYLIKTRGQQVTLSCSPISGHRSVSWYQQTPGQGLQFLFEYFSETQRNKGNFPGRFSGRQFSNSRSEMNVSTLELGDSALYLCASSLAGRESSWQFFGPGTRLTVL.

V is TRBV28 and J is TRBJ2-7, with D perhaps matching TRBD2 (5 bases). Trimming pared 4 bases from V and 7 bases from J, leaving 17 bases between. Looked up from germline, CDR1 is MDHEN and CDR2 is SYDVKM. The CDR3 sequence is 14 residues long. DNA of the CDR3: TGTGCCAGCAGTTCACCAAGTGGGCCGGGGGAGCAGTACTTC. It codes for CASSSPSGPGEQYF.

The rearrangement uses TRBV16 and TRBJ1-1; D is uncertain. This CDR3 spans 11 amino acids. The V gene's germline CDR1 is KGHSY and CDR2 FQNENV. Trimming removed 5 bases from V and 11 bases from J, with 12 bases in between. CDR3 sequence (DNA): TGTGCCAGCAGCGCAGGCGGGAGGGCTTTCTTT. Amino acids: CASSAGGRAFF.